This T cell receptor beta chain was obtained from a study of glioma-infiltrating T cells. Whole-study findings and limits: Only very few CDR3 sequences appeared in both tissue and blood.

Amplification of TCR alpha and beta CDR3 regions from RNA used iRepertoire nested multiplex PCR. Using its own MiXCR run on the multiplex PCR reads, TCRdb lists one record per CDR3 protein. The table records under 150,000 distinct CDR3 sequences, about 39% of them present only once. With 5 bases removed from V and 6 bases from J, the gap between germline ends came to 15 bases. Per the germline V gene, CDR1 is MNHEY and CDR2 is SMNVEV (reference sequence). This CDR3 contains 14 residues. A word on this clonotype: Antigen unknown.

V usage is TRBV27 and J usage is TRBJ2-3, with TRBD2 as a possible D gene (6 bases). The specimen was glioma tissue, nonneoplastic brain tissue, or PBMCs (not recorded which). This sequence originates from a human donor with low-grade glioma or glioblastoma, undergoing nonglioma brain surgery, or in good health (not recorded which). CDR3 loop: CASSPGDWSDTQYF. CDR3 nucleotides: TGTGCCAGCAGTCCGGGGGACTGGTCGGATACGCAGTATTTT.